The present TCR beta chain was sequenced within a study of blood T cell repertoires in COVID-19 (dated by TCRdb to about 2020). Broadly, across the study: The collaborator samples originated in the United States, Italy and Spain and spanned the acute and convalescent phases of COVID-19. The material from the prospective study consisted of cDNA or gDNA derived from T cells, B-cell-depleted T cells, or PBMCs. A freely available public database, intended as a resource for researchers studying the immune response to SARS-CoV-2, is where the repertoires were released. HLA class I and class II types, where available, came from metadata supplied by the sample provider rather than from assay-based typing. A de-identified subject ID, COVID-19 status, age in years and sex were almost always included in the sample metadata. Deeply sampled blood TCRbeta repertoires from subjects exposed to, actively infected with, or recovered from COVID-19 were included in the dataset. Samples were obtained from the ongoing ImmuneRACE study (first 160 participants) and from approximately 1,200 subjects provided by 6 global collaborators.

TCRbeta CDR3 regions were amplified from genomic DNA using the immunoSEQ Assay, a bias-controlled multiplex PCR. Concerning the study's data processing: Within the assay, amplification of reference gene primers was used to estimate how many nucleated cells each sample contained. To quantify the absolute abundance of each unique TCRbeta CDR3 rearrangement, sequence reads were collapsed and filtered. For each sample, productive Simpson clonality was calculated by taking the square root of Simpson's diversity index across productive rearrangements. TCRdb re-hosts the immuneACCESS table, in-frame sequences only. Its copies lack some clones; in the studies checked, an unresolved V gene accounts for under half of them, and the cause for the rest is not known. That table supplies the V and J calls and clone size; D and trimming were determined from the DNA. The sample data list 37,000 or so clones, and around 90% of these were observed just once. The ten largest clonotypes hold roughly two thirds of the sample.

The CDR3 measures 13 amino acids from cysteine to phenylalanine. Here the CDR3 DNA is all that survives: 39 bases in frame from base 1. At the junction V is shortened by 0 bases and J by 10 bases, with 10 bases in between. The germline V gene encodes CDR1 MNHEY and CDR2 SMNVEV (reference sequence). Broad study findings and their caveats: How much clinical and demographic metadata was included differed by source and by participant, and the metadata was provided uncurated.

The collaborating institutions used their own protocols to collect whole blood in K2EDTA tubes. For TCRbeta analysis, collaborators shipped samples as frozen whole blood, isolated PBMCs, or DNA extracted from either of those sample types. As to this clone: Its cognate antigen has yet to be identified. Per-base qualities were not stored, and no clone one base away is much larger.

The receptor was isolated from a man between 65 and 80 years old with acute or convalescent COVID-19. The sample was peripheral blood. Recombination joined TRBV27 with TRBJ2-1; TRBD2 is a possible D gene, resting on 5 matching bases. The encoded CDR3 is CASSLSGNREQFF. The nucleotide sequence reads TGTGCCAGCAGTTTATCCGGGAATAGGGAGCAGTTCTTC.